This T cell receptor beta chain was documented in a study of T-cell reconstitution after alpha-beta-depleted transplantation in children. Broader study findings: There were reportedly several hundred expanded graft clones from which alpha-beta T cells came about two months after transplant. It was newly produced T cells that mostly accounted for T-cell counts and diversity one year after transplant. For some patients, TCRbeta diversity was high at day 60 because of recipient T cells and thymic progenitors that survived.

V gave up 3 bases and J gave up 6 bases, with 18 bases separating them. This CDR3 spans 16 amino acids. A TCRbeta library incorporating unique molecular identifiers was prepared. TCRdb re-analysed the PCR reads in MiXCR, keeping a single row per CDR3 protein. The sample yields more than 500,000 distinct CDR3 sequences, about 10% seen once. In this sample, this clonotype turned up a few times. Its antigen is as yet unknown. The TCR comes from a female patient aged 2-15 years who had a stem cell transplant for aplastic anemia, so the T cells may come from the graft donor. This chain uses TRBV12-3 or TRBV12-4 with TRBJ2-1; perhaps TRBD1 as D (5 bases). Source: PBMCs, mostly from graft donor cells, taken 180 days after TCRalphabeta/CD19-depleted stem cell transplant. CDR3 protein: CASSFPGPVQGNEQFF. The CDR3 DNA is TGTGCCAGCAGTTTCCCAGGACCGGTTCAGGGCAATGAGCAGTTCTTC.